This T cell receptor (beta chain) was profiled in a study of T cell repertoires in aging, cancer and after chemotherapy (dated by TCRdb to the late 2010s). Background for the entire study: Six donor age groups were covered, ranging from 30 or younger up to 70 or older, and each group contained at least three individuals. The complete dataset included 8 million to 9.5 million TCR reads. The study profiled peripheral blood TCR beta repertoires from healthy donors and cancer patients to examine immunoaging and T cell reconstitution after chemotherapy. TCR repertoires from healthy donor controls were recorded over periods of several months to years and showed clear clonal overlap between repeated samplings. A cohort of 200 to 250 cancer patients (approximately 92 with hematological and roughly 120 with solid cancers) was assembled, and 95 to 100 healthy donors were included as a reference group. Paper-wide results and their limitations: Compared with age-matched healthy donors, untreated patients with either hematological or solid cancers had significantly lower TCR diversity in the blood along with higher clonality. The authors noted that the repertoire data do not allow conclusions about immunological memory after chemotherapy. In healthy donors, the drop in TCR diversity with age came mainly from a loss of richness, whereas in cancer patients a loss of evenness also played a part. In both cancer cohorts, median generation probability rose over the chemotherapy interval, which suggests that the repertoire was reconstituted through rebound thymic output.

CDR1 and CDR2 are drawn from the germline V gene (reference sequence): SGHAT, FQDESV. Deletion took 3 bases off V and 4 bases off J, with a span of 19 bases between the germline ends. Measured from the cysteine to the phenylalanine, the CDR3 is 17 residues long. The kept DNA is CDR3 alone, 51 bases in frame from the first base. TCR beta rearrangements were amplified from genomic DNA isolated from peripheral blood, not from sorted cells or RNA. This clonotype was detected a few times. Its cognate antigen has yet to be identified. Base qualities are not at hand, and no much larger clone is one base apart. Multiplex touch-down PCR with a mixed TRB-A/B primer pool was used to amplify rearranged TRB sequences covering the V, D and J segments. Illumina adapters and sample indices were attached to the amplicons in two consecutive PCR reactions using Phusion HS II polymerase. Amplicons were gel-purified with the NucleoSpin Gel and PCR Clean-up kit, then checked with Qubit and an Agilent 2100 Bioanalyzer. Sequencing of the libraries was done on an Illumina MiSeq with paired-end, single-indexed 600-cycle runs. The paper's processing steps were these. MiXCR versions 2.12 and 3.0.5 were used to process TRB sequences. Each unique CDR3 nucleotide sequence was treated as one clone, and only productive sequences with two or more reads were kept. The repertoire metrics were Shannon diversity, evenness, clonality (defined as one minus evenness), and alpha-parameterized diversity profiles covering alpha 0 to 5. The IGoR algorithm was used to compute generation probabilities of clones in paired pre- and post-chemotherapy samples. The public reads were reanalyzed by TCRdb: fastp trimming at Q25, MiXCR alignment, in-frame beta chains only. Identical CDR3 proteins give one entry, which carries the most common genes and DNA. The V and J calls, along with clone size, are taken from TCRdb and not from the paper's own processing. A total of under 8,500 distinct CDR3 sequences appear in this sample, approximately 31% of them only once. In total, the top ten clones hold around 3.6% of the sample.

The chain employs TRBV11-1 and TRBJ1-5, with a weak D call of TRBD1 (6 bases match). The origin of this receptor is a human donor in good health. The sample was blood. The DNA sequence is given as TGTGCCAGCAGCTTTTCCTACGACAGGCGGGGGAATCAGCCCCAGCATTTT. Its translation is CASSFSYDRRGNQPQHF. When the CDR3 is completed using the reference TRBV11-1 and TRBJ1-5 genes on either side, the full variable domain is EAEVAQSPRYKITEKSQAVAFWCDPISGHATLYWYRQILGQGPELLVQFQDESVVDDSQLPKDRFSAERLKGVDSTLKIQPAELGDSAMYLCASSFSYDRRGNQPQHFGDGTRLSIL.